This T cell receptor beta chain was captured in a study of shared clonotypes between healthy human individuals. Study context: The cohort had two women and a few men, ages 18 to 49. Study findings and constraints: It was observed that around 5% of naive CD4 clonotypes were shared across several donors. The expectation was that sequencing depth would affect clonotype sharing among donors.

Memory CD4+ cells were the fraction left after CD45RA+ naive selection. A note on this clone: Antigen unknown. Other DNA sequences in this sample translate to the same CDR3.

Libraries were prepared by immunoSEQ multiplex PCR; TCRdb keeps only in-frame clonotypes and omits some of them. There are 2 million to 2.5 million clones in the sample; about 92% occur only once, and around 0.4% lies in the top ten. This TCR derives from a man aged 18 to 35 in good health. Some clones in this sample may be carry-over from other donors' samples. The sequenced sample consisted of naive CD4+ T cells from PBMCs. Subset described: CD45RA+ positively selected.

The DNA for the CDR3 is TGTGCCTGGAGTTGGTCCCTCAATCAGCCCCAGCATTTT. This encodes CAWSWSLNQPQHF. V gene TRBV30 combines with J gene TRBJ1-5; no reliable D call. Germline V gene sequence: CDR1 GTSNPN, CDR2 SVGIG (reference sequence). This CDR3 is built from 13 residues. Trimming took off 2 bases at V and 3 bases at J, with 8 bases between the two ends.